Each of the 12 T cell receptor beta chains below was sequenced from the same sample in a study of spatial heterogeneity in lung cancer. Time point given: sample taken at primary tumor resection. Unsorted whole RNA from tumor, nontumor lung or frozen PBMC underwent sequencing. A single record per CDR3 protein comes from TCRdb applying MiXCR to the 5' RACE reads. The profile shows 9,500 to 12,000 distinct CDR3 sequences, around 5.8% of them singletons. The starting material was PBMCs, obtained at surgery. The receptor source for this set is a male donor with early-stage non-small cell lung cancer.

With respect to this clonotype: For a library built for alpha chains, this beta chain is a stray read; little rests on its size. The CDR3 is CASSLGQGWNQPQHF. In DNA form, the CDR3 reads TGTGCCAGCAGCTTAGGGCAGGGGTGGAATCAGCCCCAGCATTTT. The chain uses TRBV7-2 and TRBJ1-5; the D gene is possibly TRBD1 (6 bases). Trimming shortened V by 1 base and J by 4 bases, and 11 bases separated the two germline ends. The CDR3 runs to 15 residues. Germline CDR1 and CDR2: SGHTA and FQGNSA.

As to this clonotype: This beta chain appears as a stray read in a library generated for alpha chains; its size is not informative. The rearrangement links TRBV2 to TRBJ1-1; D gene uncertain. The CDR3 has 14 residues. The V end lost 8 bases, the J end lost 1 base, and 14 bases lay between the germline ends. Germline CDR1 is SNHLY and CDR2 is FYNNEI. This CDR3 is CASDRSEKNTEAFF. CDR3 bases: TGTGCCAGCGATCGGTCAGAAAAGAACACTGAAGCTTTCTTT. The full variable domain, in which reference TRBV2 and TRBJ1-1 provide the parts outside the CDR3, is EPEVTQTPSHQVTQMGQEVILRCVPISNHLYFYWYRQILGQKVEFLVSFYNNEISEKSEIFDDQFSVERPDGSNFTLKIRSTKLEDSAMYFCASDRSEKNTEAFFGQGTRLTVV.

This clonotype has ten or more counts. A read error may produce the germline difference seen at one junction end. Since it is a stray read in a library aimed at alpha chains, this beta chain has a size that is not meaningful. This chain joins TRBV20-1 and TRBJ2-7; D gene uncertain. CDR3 length: 11 residues. The germline V gene encodes CDR1 DFQATT and CDR2 SNEGSKA (reference sequence). CDR3 coding DNA: TGCAGTGCCAGAGCTAGTGCAGTGCAGTACTTC. It is translated as CSARASAVQYF.

In its sample, this clonotype ranks as medium-sized. This beta chain represents an off-target read in a library built for alpha chains; its size is of limited meaning. CDR3: CASSYSPYEQYF. The CDR3 nucleotides are TGTGCCAGCAGTTACTCGCCCTACGAGCAGTACTTC. This chain connects TRBV6-2 or TRBV6-3 to TRBJ2-7; D remains unclear. V was pared by 0 bases and J by 2 bases, with 2 bases between. The V gene's germline CDR1 is MNHEY and CDR2 SVGEGT. The CDR3 is made up of 12 amino acids.

This clonotype is categorized as medium-sized (0.01 to 0.1%). This beta chain was picked up by a library intended for alpha chains and is off target, so its count carries little meaning. The V gene is TRBV2, the J gene TRBJ2-3; 10 bases align to TRBD1. The V gene's germline CDR1 is SNHLY and CDR2 FYNNEI. V shed 4 bases and J 4 bases; nucleotides not matched to a gene: 2. This CDR3 has 14 residues. In DNA form, the CDR3 reads TGTGCCAGCAGTGGACAGGGGGCATCAGATACGCAGTATTTT. Its translation is CASSGQGASDTQYF.

A remark on this clonotype: Since the library was made to target alpha chains, this beta chain is a stray read and its abundance is not meaningful. This rearrangement joins TRBV5-1 to TRBJ2-1, with TRBD2 matching 11 bases. This CDR3 has 21 amino acids. The V and J ends lost 0 bases and 1 base, in that order; junction bases with no gene match: 15. Germline assignment: CDR1 SGHRS and CDR2 YFSETQ. The CDR3 coding sequence is TGCGCCAGCAGCTTGGTGGCTAGCGGGAGGTCCTTTTTAGAGTCCTACAATGAGCAGTTCTTC. Translation gives CASSLVASGRSFLESYNEQFF.

Concerning this clonotype: This beta chain appears as a stray read in a library generated for alpha chains; its size is not informative. CDR3 in DNA: TGTGCCAGCTCGGCTGGAGGAGGGGACGTCCACGAGCAGTACTTC. It specifies CASSAGGGDVHEQYF. The chain joins TRBV18 to TRBJ2-7, with D possibly TRBD2 on 6 matching bases. Between the trimmed V and J ends, which lost 6 bases and 5 bases, there was a span of 20 bases. This CDR3 has 15 residues. The germline V gene has CDR1 KGHSH and CDR2 LQKENI. Looking up the rest from reference TRBV18 and TRBJ2-7 gives the full variable domain: NAGVMQNPRHLVRRRGQEARLRCSPMKGHSHVYWYRQLPEEGLKFMVYLQKENIIDESGMPKERFSAEFPKEGPSILRIQQVVRGDSAAYFCASSAGGGDVHEQYFGPGTRLTVT.

As for this clonotype: A library made for alpha chains picked up this beta chain off target, so its size means little. The chain recombines TRBV12-3 or TRBV12-4 with TRBJ2-3; 11 bases line up with TRBD2. The CDR3 is 15 residues long. The V and J ends lost 6 bases and 0 bases, in that order; junction bases with no gene match: 2. This CDR3 is CASRRTSGSTDTQYF. As DNA, the CDR3 is TGTGCCAGCAGACGGACTAGCGGGAGCACAGATACGCAGTATTTT.

Relative to its sample, this clonotype is medium-sized (0.01 to 0.1%). This beta chain was picked up by a library intended for alpha chains and is off target, so its count carries little meaning. This chain uses TRBV12-3 or TRBV12-4 with TRBJ2-7; 9 bases map to TRBD1. V was pared by 6 bases and J by 0 bases, with 12 bases of the junction left unmatched. The CDR3 contains 17 residues. The CDR3, as DNA: TGTGCCAGCAGCCTTGATCCCGGGACAGGGACCTCCTACGAGCAGTACTTC. Translated, it gives CASSLDPGTGTSYEQYF.

This clonotype was observed a handful of times. Because the library targeted alpha chains, this beta chain is an off-target read whose size means little. V and J are TRBV6-2 or TRBV6-3 and TRBJ1-5; D is perhaps TRBD1 (6 bases). The CDR3 sequence is 16 residues long. Germline assignment: CDR1 MNHEY and CDR2 SVGEGT. Trimming shortened V by 6 bases and J by 0 bases, and 15 bases separated the two germline ends. CDR3 amino acids: CASRAPGQDSNQPQHF. In nucleotides, the CDR3 is TGTGCCAGCAGAGCTCCGGGACAAGATAGCAATCAGCCCCAGCATTTT.

There are many counts of this clonotype. This beta chain slipped into a library made for alpha chains as a stray read, so its size is not meaningful. The CDR3: CSVAGGEETQYF. The CDR3 DNA reads as TGCAGCGTTGCTGGTGGAGAAGAGACCCAGTACTTC. This chain connects TRBV29-1 to TRBJ2-5, with D unresolved. The CDR3 is 12 residues long. CDR1 SQVTM and CDR2 ANQGSEA come from the germline V gene. The ends were cut back, 4 bases at V and 3 bases at J, with 9 bases in the middle. The variable domain in full, completed from reference TRBV29-1 and TRBJ2-5, reads SAVISQKPSRDICQRGTSLTIQCQVDSQVTMMFWYRQQPGQSLTLIATANQGSEATYESGFVIDKFPISRPNLTFSTLTVSNMSPEDSSIYLCSVAGGEETQYFGPGTRLLVL.

This clonotype was counted many times. Found in a library prepared for alpha chains, this beta chain is an off-target read, and its abundance has little meaning. This sequence joins TRBV29-1 and TRBJ2-2; D is unresolved. In germline, CDR1 is SQVTM, CDR2 ANQGSEA. Trimming took off 7 bases at V and 2 bases at J, with 14 bases between the two ends. This CDR3 comprises 14 residues. The CDR3 region is CSAYEHTNTGELFF. In DNA, the CDR3 is TGCAGCGCCTACGAACACACTAACACCGGGGAGCTGTTTTTT.